This TCR beta chain derives from a study of T-cell memory formation after mild COVID-19 (dated by TCRdb to about 2021). Turning to the overall study: Most TCR sequence clusters were specific to one of the two donors. Two young, previously healthy adult volunteers made up the cohort, one male and one female. T-cell clones expanding and contracting after mild COVID-19 in two donors were tracked by longitudinal TCRalpha and TCRbeta repertoire sequencing. Broader findings and caveats from the paper: Whether the second-wave clones peaking on day 37 were SARS-CoV-2 specific was not confirmed. The detection of some responding clones in pre-infection memory suggests that pre-existing cross-reactive memory T cells joined the SARS-CoV-2 response. From day 15 to 85, contracting clones showed balanced CD4/CD8 phenotypes, whereas a second wave of clones that expanded from day 15 to 37 leaned towards CD4+. Contracting CD4+ clones turned up mainly in the CM and EM memory subsets, whereas EMRA was where CD8+ clones were enriched. Only a couple of mild cases were covered in the study, and larger cohorts including severe cases with pre-infection samples were considered necessary.

Ficoll-Paque density gradient centrifugation was used to isolate PBMCs. As to this clonotype: The antigen it recognizes is unknown. There are no base qualities to consult, and no much larger clone falls within one base.

From the germline V gene (reference sequence), CDR1 is DFQATT and CDR2 is SNEGSKA. The CDR3 spans 15 residues, from the cysteine through the phenylalanine. The retained sequence is limited to the CDR3, 45 bases, with the frame set at the first base. The V end loses 0 bases and the J end loses 5 bases, and a stretch of 14 bases separates them. Instrument used: Illumina NovaSeq 6000. cDNA libraries for TCRalpha and TCRbeta were prepared by 5'RACE using constant-segment primers, with sample barcodes and unique molecular identifiers added. Trizol reagent was used to extract RNA from every sample. Library amplification was performed in two PCR steps, and a second sample barcode and Illumina TruSeq adapters were introduced in the second step. Sequencing of libraries was performed on an Illumina NovaSeq with 2 x 150 bp paired-end reads. The authors' pipeline ran thus. With migec v1.2.7, reads were demultiplexed and then collapsed into UMI-guided consensus sequences. Using mixcr v2.1.11, the UMI consensuses were aligned to TRA and TRB V and J templates and assembled into clonotypes. A clonotype was counted as expanded or contracted only when both edgeR and NoisET called the clonotype significant, with the noise models trained on biological replicates. For edgeR calls, a false discovery rate-adjusted p below 0.01 and a log2 fold-change threshold of 1 were applied. As an exploratory analysis of dynamics, max-normalized trajectories of the 1000 most abundant clonotypes were examined with PCA combined with hierarchical clustering. The CD4 or CD8 phenotype of responding clones was assigned using the separately sequenced CD4+ and CD8+ repertoires. TCRdb redid the processing of the public reads, applying fastp at Q25 and MiXCR, and retained in-frame beta chains. Entries are consolidated by CDR3 protein sequence, retaining the most common genes and DNA. Clone size and V and J calls follow TCRdb, not the original study. The sample table contains 200,000 or so distinct CDR3 sequences; only one count was recorded for 15% to 20% of them. About 2.4% of the sample is in the top ten clones.

This receptor was identified in an adult woman who had mild COVID-19 (a few samples of this study predate the infection). The sample titles of this study are shuffled in the database, so cell type and time point are left out; the donor was told from shared clones. Sequencing was done on a sample of PBMCs or a T cell subset sorted from them (not recorded which). The sequence links TRBV20-1 to TRBJ2-1; confidence is insufficient to name the D gene. The CDR3 protein: CSARDLTGQDNEQFF. The DNA sequence is given as TGCAGTGCTAGAGATCTGACGGGTCAGGACAATGAGCAGTTCTTC.